The present T cell receptor (beta chain) was sequenced within a study of blood T cell repertoires in COVID-19. Germline CDR1 reads KGHSH; CDR2 reads LQKENI. This CDR3 is 17 amino acids long. Deletions cut 0 bases from V and 3 bases from J, with 15 bases between. The data were produced by immunoSEQ multiplex PCR, yet TCRdb's version contains in-frame clones alone and is incomplete. The sample shows about 42,000 clones, approximately 88% of them seen only once. The receptor's source is a human donor in a cohort sampled during active COVID-19. This rearrangement joins TRBV18 to TRBJ1-3; possibly TRBD1 for D (5 bases). The sample comprised peripheral blood. The CDR3 coding sequence is TGTGCCAGCTCACCACCGCTCGCAGGGCCGAATGGAAACACCATATATTTT. Protein product: CASSPPLAGPNGNTIYF.